The rows below give T cell receptor beta chains drawn from one sample of a study of T cells in Graves' hyperthyroidism and ophthalmopathy. TCRdb recomputed calls from the multiplex PCR reads with MiXCR, one row per CDR3 protein. There are some 650,000 distinct CDR3 sequences in the sample; 15% to 20% occur only once, and roughly 3.5% lies in the top ten. The material sequenced was blood. These receptors were taken from a middle-aged woman with Graves' ophthalmopathy. Each CDR3 is given with its conserved first and last residue. A D gene is named only where the DNA matches it firmly. The listing skips clone size in some rows; elsewhere it reads once, few, many or a size class.

>many|TRBV3-1|TRBJ1-5|.
TGTGCCAGCAGCCAGAACAGGGGCAATCAGCCCCAGCATTTT
CASSQNRGNQPQHF
>many|TRBV12-3/TRBV12-4|TRBJ1-1|TRBD1
TGTGCCAGCAGTTTAGCGGGGACAGGGGAAGCTTTCTTT
CASSLAGTGEAFF
>.|TRBV6-1|TRBJ1-1|.
TGTGTCAGCAGTGAGAGGGTATCGACTGAAGCTTTCTTT
CVSSERVSTEAFF
>many|TRBV7-3|TRBJ2-3|TRBD2
TGTGCCAGCAGCTTAACGGTAGCGGGGAAGGGCACAGATACGCAGTATTTT
CASSLTVAGKGTDTQYF
>many|TRBV12-3/TRBV12-4|TRBJ1-1|TRBD1
TGTGCCAGCAGTTTCGGATACAGGGGTCGTCCAGGTATGAACACTGAAGCTTTCTTT
CASSFGYRGRPGMNTEAFF
>few|TRBV7-9|TRBJ1-5|.
TGTGCCAGCAGCTTAGGGACAAACAATCAGCCCCAGCATTTT
CASSLGTNNQPQHF
>.|TRBV5-6|TRBJ1-5|.
TGTGCCAGCAGCTTGGCCCGGGCGGGGTACAATCAGCCCCAGCATTTT
CASSLARAGYNQPQHF
>many|TRBV18|TRBJ2-5|.
TGTGCCAGCTCACCGGACGCCATTGGGACGGAGACCCAGTACTTC
CASSPDAIGTETQYF
>many|TRBV5-1|TRBJ2-7|.
TGCGCCAGCAGCTTTAATGGTGACGAGCAGTACTTC
CASSFNGDEQYF
>.|TRBV5-1|TRBJ2-1|TRBD2
TGCGCCAGCCGGGGGGGTCCGGTGTCCAATGAGCAGTTCTTC
CASRGGPVSNEQFF
>.|TRBV3-1|TRBJ2-2|.
TGTGCCAGCAGCCAAGAGTTTCCCGGGGAGCTGTTTTTT
CASSQEFPGELFF
>.|TRBV12-3/TRBV12-4|TRBJ2-3|.
TGTGCCAGCGACTTCCTAGGACACTCGACCCCTAGCACAGATACGCAGTATTTT
CASDFLGHSTPSTDTQYF
>.|TRBV29-1|TRBJ2-4|.
TGCAGCGTGGGCCGTCAAAACATTCAGTACTTC
CSVGRQNIQYF
>few|TRBV20-1|TRBJ2-7|TRBD2
TGCAGTGCTAGAGCCGGGACTAGCGTATACGAGCAGTACTTC
CSARAGTSVYEQYF
>many|TRBV30|TRBJ1-2|.
TGTGCCTGGAGTGTACAAGTTTACGATGGCTACACCTTC
CAWSVQVYDGYTF
>many|TRBV4-1|TRBJ1-2|TRBD1
TGCGCCAGCAGCCGGGAGACAGGGGGTCGTGGCTACACCTTC
CASSRETGGRGYTF
>.|TRBV6-1|TRBJ2-3|TRBD2
TGTGCCAGCAGGGCAGGCGGGGGGTCCCGCCTCACAGATACGCAGTATTTT
CASRAGGGSRLTDTQYF
>many|TRBV27|TRBJ2-7|TRBD1
TGTGCCAGCAGTTGGGGACAGAGCCTGGAGCAGTACTTC
CASSWGQSLEQYF
>few|TRBV6-1|TRBJ2-2|TRBD2
TGTGCCAGCAGTTATTCTAGCGGGAACACCGGGGAGCTGTTTTTT
CASSYSSGNTGELFF
>.|TRBV24-1|TRBJ2-1|TRBD2
TGTGCCACCAGTGACCCGGCGGGGGGCCATGAGCAGTTCTTC
CATSDPAGGHEQFF
>.|TRBV28|TRBJ1-1|TRBD1
TGTGCCAGCACCCAACAGGGGTACACTGAAGCTCTCTTT
CASTQQGYTEALF
>.|TRBV2|TRBJ1-4|.
TGTGCCACCCAGCAGGATTTTAAGGAAAAACTGTTTTTT
CATQQDFKEKLFF
>many|TRBV6-1|TRBJ2-3|.
TGTGCCAGCAGTGAACAGGGCACAGATACGCAGTATTTT
CASSEQGTDTQYF
>.|TRBV5-6|TRBJ2-5|.
TGTGCCAGCAGCTCGGGACTGGGAAAAGAGACCCAGTACTTC
CASSSGLGKETQYF
>.|TRBV13|TRBJ2-1|TRBD1
TGTGCCAGCAGCCAGGACAGGGCAAATGAGCAGTTCTTC
CASSQDRANEQFF
>.|TRBV30|TRBJ1-6|TRBD1
TGTGCCTACACCGGGACAGGGGGTTCACCCCTCCACTTT
CAYTGTGGSPLHF
>.|TRBV20-1|TRBJ2-1|TRBD2
TGCAGTGCACCCCCACCGGGCAGCGGGGGGGAGTTCTTC
CSAPPPGSGGEFF
>many|TRBV11-2|TRBJ2-1|.
TGTGCCAGCAGCTTAGATCCATGGACCTCATGGCAGTTCTTC
CASSLDPWTSWQFF
>many|TRBV6-1|TRBJ2-3|.
TGTGCCAGCAGCTATTCCTTGGTCGTTAGCACAGATACGCAGTATTTT
CASSYSLVVSTDTQYF
>once|TRBV7-9|TRBJ1-5|.
TGTGCCAGCAGCTTATTAGGAAGCAATCAGCCCCAGCGTTTT
CASSLLGSNQPQRF
>.|TRBV7-9|TRBJ2-1|TRBD2
TGTGCCAGCAGCCTTGGACTAGCGGGAGGGTTACATGAGCAGTTCTTC
CASSLGLAGGLHEQFF
>.|TRBV6-1|TRBJ2-3|.
TGTGCCAGCGGGGGGGCTACAGATACGCAGTATTTT
CASGGATDTQYF
>many|TRBV28|TRBJ2-3|.
TGTGCCAGCAGTTTGATACAGGAGACAGATACGCAGTATTTT
CASSLIQETDTQYF
>many|TRBV6-2/TRBV6-3|TRBJ2-5|.
TGTGCCAGCAGTATCGGGGGTGCCCAAGAGACCCAGTACTTC
CASSIGGAQETQYF
>many|TRBV30|TRBJ2-3|.
TGTGCCTGGAGTGTAGTCCCAGATACGCAGTATTTT
CAWSVVPDTQYF